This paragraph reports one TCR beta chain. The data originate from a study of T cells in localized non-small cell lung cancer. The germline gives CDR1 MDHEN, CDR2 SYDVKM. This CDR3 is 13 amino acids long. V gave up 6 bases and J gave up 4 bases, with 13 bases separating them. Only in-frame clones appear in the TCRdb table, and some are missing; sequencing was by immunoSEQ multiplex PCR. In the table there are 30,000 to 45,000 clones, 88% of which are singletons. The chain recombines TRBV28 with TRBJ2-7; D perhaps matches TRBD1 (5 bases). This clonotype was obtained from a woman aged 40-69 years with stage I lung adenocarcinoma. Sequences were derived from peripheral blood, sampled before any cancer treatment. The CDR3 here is CASSLGHPYEQYF. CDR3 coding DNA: TGTGCCAGCAGCCTTGGACACCCTTACGAGCAGTACTTC. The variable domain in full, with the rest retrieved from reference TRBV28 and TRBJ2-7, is DVKVTQSSRYLVKRTGEKVFLECVQDMDHENMFWYRQDPGLGLRLIYFSYDVKMKEKGDIPEGYSVSREKKERFSLILESASTNQTSMYLCASSLGHPYEQYFGPGTRLTVT.